The 5 T cell receptor beta chains reported below all come from one sample, sequenced in a study of Tregs in tolerant kidney transplant recipients. Data came from immunoSEQ multiplex PCR; TCRdb stores just in-frame clones and leaves some out. The table shows around 78,000 clones, with 91% occurring only once. Specimen: Tregs from blood, collected before the transplant. The receptors here all came from a human donor who received a combined kidney and bone marrow transplant.

CDR3 DNA sequence: TGCAGCGTTACCGGGACTAGCGGGAGGGTTAGCTCCTACAATGAGCAGTTCTTC. Translated, it gives CSVTGTSGRVSSYNEQFF. The rearrangement joins TRBV29-1 to TRBJ2-1; 16 nucleotides line up with TRBD2. The J segment lost 0 bases and the V segment lost 5 bases, leaving 7 bases of the junction unmatched. CDR3 length: 18 amino acids. The germline V gene has CDR1 SQVTM and CDR2 ANQGSEA.

The chain employs TRBV10-3 and TRBJ2-1; D is undetermined. Germline CDR1 ENHRY, CDR2 SYGVKD. The V and J ends lost 3 bases and 1 base respectively, with 7 bases between them. The length of the CDR3 is 14 residues. Here the CDR3 reads CAISDYGSYNEQFF. The CDR3 region has the DNA TGTGCCATCAGTGATTACGGATCCTACAATGAGCAGTTCTTC.

The chain carries TRBV19 and TRBJ1-2; 11 bases match TRBD1. V trimming: 2 bases; J trimming: 6 bases; junction bases outside the gene matches: 8. CDR3 length equals 16 residues. Per the germline V gene, CDR1 is LNHDA and CDR2 is SQIVND (reference sequence). The chain's CDR3 is CASSIRGQGDRHGYTF. CDR3 in DNA: TGTGCCAGTAGTATACGGGGACAGGGGGATCGGCATGGCTACACCTTC.

The chain recombines TRBV4-1 with TRBJ2-3; a possible D gene is TRBD2 (6 bases). Germline V lookup: CDR1 MGHRA, CDR2 YSYEKL. The CDR3 contains 19 residues. Trimming removed 1 base at V and 4 bases at J, with 24 bases between. The CDR3 loop is CASSQVVRQTGESPDTQYF. Written as DNA, the CDR3 is TGCGCCAGCAGCCAAGTAGTTCGTCAGACGGGAGAGTCCCCAGATACGCAGTATTTT.

The V and J genes are TRBV19 and TRBJ2-5, with D uncertain. The end of the DNA is better explained by TRBJ2-7, so the J call may be wrong. Per germline, CDR1 LNHDA and CDR2 SQIVND (reference sequence). The CDR3 is made up of 13 amino acids. CDR3 sequence (DNA): TGTGCCAGTAGTAGGCAGGATCGGGTCGAGCAGTACTTC. It yields the protein CASSRQDRVEQYF.